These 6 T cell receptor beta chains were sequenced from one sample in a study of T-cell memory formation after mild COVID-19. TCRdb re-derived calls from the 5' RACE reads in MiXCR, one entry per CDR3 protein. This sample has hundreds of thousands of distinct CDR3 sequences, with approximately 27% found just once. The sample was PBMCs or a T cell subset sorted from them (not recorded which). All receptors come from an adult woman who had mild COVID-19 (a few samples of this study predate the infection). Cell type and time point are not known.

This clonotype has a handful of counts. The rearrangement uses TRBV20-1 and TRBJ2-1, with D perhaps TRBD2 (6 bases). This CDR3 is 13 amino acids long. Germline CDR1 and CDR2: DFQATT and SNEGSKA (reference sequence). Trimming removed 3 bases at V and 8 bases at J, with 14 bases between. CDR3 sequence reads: CSASILAFDEQFF. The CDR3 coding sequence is TGCAGTGCTAGTATCCTAGCGTTCGATGAGCAGTTCTTC.

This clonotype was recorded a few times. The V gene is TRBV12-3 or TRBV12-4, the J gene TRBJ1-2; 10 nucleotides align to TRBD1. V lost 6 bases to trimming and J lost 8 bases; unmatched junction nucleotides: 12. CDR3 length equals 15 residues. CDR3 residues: CASRRRGTGENGYTF. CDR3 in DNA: TGTGCCAGCAGGCGCAGGGGGACAGGGGAAAACGGCTACACCTTC.

The CDR3 loop is CSVPPGTGAFTDTQYF. As DNA, the CDR3 is TGCAGCGTACCCCCCGGGACAGGGGCGTTCACAGATACGCAGTATTTT. This chain links TRBV29-1 with TRBJ2-3; the match to TRBD1 covers 10 bases. V shed 6 bases and J 2 bases; nucleotides not matched to a gene: 11. The CDR3 is made up of 16 amino acids. CDR1 is SQVTM, CDR2 ANQGSEA, per germline.

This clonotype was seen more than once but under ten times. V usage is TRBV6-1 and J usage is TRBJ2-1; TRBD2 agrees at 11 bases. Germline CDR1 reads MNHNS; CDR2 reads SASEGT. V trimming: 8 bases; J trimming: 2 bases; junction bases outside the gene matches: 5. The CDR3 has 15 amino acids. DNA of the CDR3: TGTGCCAGCTTAGCGGGAGGGGGACCCTACAATGAGCAGTTCTTC. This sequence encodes CASLAGGGPYNEQFF.

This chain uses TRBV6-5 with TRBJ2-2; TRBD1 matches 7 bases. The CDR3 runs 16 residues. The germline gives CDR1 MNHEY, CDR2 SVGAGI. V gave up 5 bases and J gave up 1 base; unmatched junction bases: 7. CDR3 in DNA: TGTGCCAGCAGTCGACAGGGCAGCGGGAACACCGGGGAGCTGTTTTTT. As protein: CASSRQGSGNTGELFF.

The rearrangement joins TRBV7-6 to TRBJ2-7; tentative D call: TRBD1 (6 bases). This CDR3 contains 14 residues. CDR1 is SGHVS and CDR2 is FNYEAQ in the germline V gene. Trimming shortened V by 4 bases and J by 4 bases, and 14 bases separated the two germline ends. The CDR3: CASSSQGPGYEQYF. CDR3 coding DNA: TGTGCCAGCAGCTCACAGGGTCCGGGATACGAGCAGTACTTC.